This TCR beta chain was documented in a study of vaccination and CD4 T cells after COVID-19. Study in general: Spike peptides, overlapping and drawn from SARS-CoV-2, HCoV-NL63, HCoV-OC43 and HCoV-229E, were used to stimulate cells. General observations from the study: Going from about 20 to 38, median SARS-CoV-2-reactive clonotypes did not rise significantly.

On this clonotype itself: Its antigen is still unknown.

Treatment: 10-day PBMC culture with coronavirus spike peptide pools or control peptides (ViraFEST assay). PCR positivity dates ran from March to December 2020, preceding US Alpha, Beta and Delta variants. Both day 3 and day 7 involved replacing half of the medium with fresh IL-2 medium. The Oncomine TCR Beta short-read assay generated sequence data from the DNA of cultured CD4+ T cells. TCRdb analysed the PCR reads with MiXCR anew, one entry per CDR3 protein. Altogether 7,500 to 9,500 distinct CDR3 sequences are present, around 51% being singletons, with the ten largest covering 30% to 50%. Input material: CD4+ T cells from blood, cultured in vitro. The TCR sequence derives from a human donor who had recovered from COVID-19.

DNA of the CDR3: TGTGCCAGCAGAGGTAGCGGGCGAAGCTCCTACGAGCAGTACTTC. Residues: CASRGSGRSSYEQYF. This chain uses TRBV7-2 with TRBJ2-7; 7 bases align to TRBD2. The CDR3 is 15 amino acids. Germline V CDR1 and CDR2: SGHTA, FQGNSA. Trimming took 6 bases from V and 0 from J; bases not matched to a gene: 8.